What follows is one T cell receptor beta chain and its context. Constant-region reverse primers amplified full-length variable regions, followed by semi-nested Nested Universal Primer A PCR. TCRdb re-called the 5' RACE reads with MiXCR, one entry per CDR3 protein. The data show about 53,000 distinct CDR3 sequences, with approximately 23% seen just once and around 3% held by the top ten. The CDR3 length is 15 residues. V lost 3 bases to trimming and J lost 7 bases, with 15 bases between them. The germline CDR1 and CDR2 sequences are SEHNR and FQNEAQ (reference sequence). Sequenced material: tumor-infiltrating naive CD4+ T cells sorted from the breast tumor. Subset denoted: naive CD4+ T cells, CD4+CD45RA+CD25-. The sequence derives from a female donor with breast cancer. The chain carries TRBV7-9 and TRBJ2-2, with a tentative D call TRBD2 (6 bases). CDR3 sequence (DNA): TGTGCCAGCAGCTTGGGGACTCCTAAGGGCGGGGAGCTGTTTTTT. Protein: CASSLGTPKGGELFF.